Presented here are 8 T cell receptor beta chains from one specimen sequenced in a study of CD8 T cells in Susac syndrome. RNA amounts of about 0.5 to 1 ug underwent reverse transcription with random hexamers. Via MiXCR, TCRdb re-called the immunoSEQ multiplex PCR reads, giving one row per CDR3 protein. The sample has about 80,000 distinct CDR3 sequences; 94% are singletons. The source material was CD8+ T cells from PBMCs. The receptors were gathered from a human donor with Susac syndrome.

This CDR3 is CASSLVADTQYF. CDR3 DNA sequence: TGTGCCAGCAGTTTGGTTGCAGATACGCAGTATTTT. The rearrangement uses TRBV28 and TRBJ2-3; D is uncertain. CDR3 size: 12 residues. Trimming cost V 3 bases and J 4 bases, with 5 bases left between them. The germline gives CDR1 MDHEN, CDR2 SYDVKM. The entire variable domain, with the rest obtained from reference TRBV28 and TRBJ2-3, is as follows: DVKVTQSSRYLVKRTGEKVFLECVQDMDHENMFWYRQDPGLGLRLIYFSYDVKMKEKGDIPEGYSVSREKKERFSLILESASTNQTSMYLCASSLVADTQYFGPGTRLTVL.

The gene calls are TRBV3-1 and TRBJ2-3; D remains ambiguous. Germline loops: CDR1 LGHDT, CDR2 YNNKEL (reference sequence). The V end was cut by 3 bases, the J end by 0 bases, with 7 bases between. The CDR3 contains 14 residues. Here the CDR3 DNA reads TGTGCCAGCAGCCAGTCTGCTAGCACAGATACGCAGTATTTT. Translated: CASSQSASTDTQYF.

CDR3 DNA sequence: TGTGCCAGCAGCTTGGCCGGGACAGGGACGGAGACCCAGTACTTC. This gives the protein CASSLAGTGTETQYF. V usage is TRBV7-6 and J usage is TRBJ2-5; 9 bases agree with TRBD1. Germline V gives CDR1 SGHVS, CDR2 FNYEAQ. CDR3 size: 15 residues. The J segment lost 5 bases and the V segment lost 3 bases, leaving 7 bases of the junction unmatched.

The chain combines TRBV15 with TRBJ2-3; D gene uncertain. CDR3 length equals 15 residues. The V end lost 0 bases, the J end lost 1 base, and 8 bases lay between the germline ends. Germline assignment: CDR1 LNHNV and CDR2 YYDKDF (reference sequence). CDR3 residues: CATSRERAGTDTQYF. The CDR3 region has the DNA TGTGCCACCAGCAGAGAAAGGGCGGGCACAGATACGCAGTATTTT.

The chain recombines TRBV2 with TRBJ2-1; D remains ambiguous. This CDR3 is 13 amino acids long. The V end was cut by 6 bases, the J end by 9 bases, with 15 bases between. Germline CDR1 and CDR2: SNHLY and FYNNEI. CDR3 residues: CASSEVQDGEQFF. The CDR3 DNA is TGTGCCAGCAGCGAGGTTCAGGATGGTGAGCAGTTCTTC.

The rearrangement joins TRBV12-5 to TRBJ2-1; D is undetermined. The CDR3 has 11 amino acids. Germline assignment: CDR1 LGHNT and CDR2 FRNRAP. V lost 7 bases and J 8 bases, leaving 9 bases between the germline ends. The CDR3 nucleotides are TGTGCTAGTGTTAAGGGTCATGAGCAGTTCTTC. It yields the protein CASVKGHEQFF.

The rearrangement uses TRBV11-1 and TRBJ2-1; possibly TRBD1 for D (5 bases). With 8 bases removed from V and 0 bases from J, the gap between germline ends came to 14 bases. Germline values: CDR1 SGHAT, CDR2 FQDESV (reference sequence). CDR3 length equals 15 residues. The CDR3 DNA reads TGTGCCAGCGAAAAGACAGCGAGCTCCTACAATGAGCAGTTCTTC. Encoded protein: CASEKTASSYNEQFF.

The chain employs TRBV12-3 or TRBV12-4 and TRBJ2-7; D possibly corresponds to TRBD1 (6 bases). V dropped 0 bases and J dropped 5 bases, with 8 bases sitting between them. CDR3 size: 13 residues. The CDR3: CASSLAGADEQYF. The CDR3 DNA reads TGTGCCAGCAGTTTAGCGGGGGCCGACGAGCAGTACTTC.